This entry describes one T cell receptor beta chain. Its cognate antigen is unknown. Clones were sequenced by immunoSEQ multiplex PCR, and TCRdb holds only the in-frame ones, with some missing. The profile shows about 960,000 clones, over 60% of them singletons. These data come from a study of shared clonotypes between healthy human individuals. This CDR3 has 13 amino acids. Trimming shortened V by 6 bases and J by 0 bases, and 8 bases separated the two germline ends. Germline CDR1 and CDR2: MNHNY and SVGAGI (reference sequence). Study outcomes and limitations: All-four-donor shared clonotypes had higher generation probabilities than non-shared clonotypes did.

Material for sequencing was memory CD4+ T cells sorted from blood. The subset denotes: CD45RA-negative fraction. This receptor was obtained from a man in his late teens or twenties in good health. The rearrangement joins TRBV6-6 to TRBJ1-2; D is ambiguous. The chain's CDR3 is CASRNGANYGYTF. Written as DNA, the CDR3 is TGTGCCAGCAGAAACGGGGCTAACTATGGCTACACCTTC.